This is a list of T cell receptor beta chains from one sample in a study of blood T cell repertoires in COVID-19. Data came from immunoSEQ multiplex PCR; TCRdb stores just in-frame clones and leaves some out. The table has approximately 190,000 clones, under 85% seen once. Sequencing used peripheral blood. Every receptor here comes from a man aged 55-75 years with active or convalescent COVID-19. The CDR3 runs from the conserved cysteine through the conserved F or W. The D gene is left open where the match is weak. Size tells how often a clone was seen (once, few, many) or the class of an expanded clone, and some rows leave it out.

cdr3_nt	cdr3_aa	d_call	clone_size	v_call	j_call
TGTGCCAGCAGGAAAGTAGCGGGAGCATGGGACAATGAGCAGTTCTTC	CASRKVAGAWDNEQFF	TRBD2	few	TRBV7-2	TRBJ2-1
TGTGCCAGCAGCCAACTACGGGGCAATGAGCAGTTCTTC	CASSQLRGNEQFF	NA	once	TRBV7-2	TRBJ2-1
TGTGCCAGCAGTTACTCGGGACAAGGCTTGAGCGGGGAGCTGTTTTTT	CASSYSGQGLSGELFF	NA	NA	TRBV6-5	TRBJ2-2
TGCAGCGTGGGGGACAGCTACTACGAGCAGTACTTC	CSVGDSYYEQYF	TRBD1	NA	TRBV29-1	TRBJ2-7
TGTGCCAGCAGCCAAGATTGGACAGAAATCCCCCCGGTTAATTACAATGAGCAGTTCTTC	CASSQDWTEIPPVNYNEQFF	NA	NA	TRBV3-1/TRBV3-2	TRBJ2-1
TGTGCCAGTAGTCCCTCCGGGGGGCCCAACTATGGCTACACCTTC	CASSPSGGPNYGYTF	NA	NA	TRBV19	TRBJ1-2
TGTGCCAGTAGTCACGACAGGGGAGCCTATGGCTACACCTTC	CASSHDRGAYGYTF	TRBD1	many	TRBV19	TRBJ1-2
TGTGCCAGCAGCACCCGCGATAGCAATCAGCCCCAGCATTTT	CASSTRDSNQPQHF	NA	NA	TRBV5-4	TRBJ1-5
TGTGCCAGCAGCGTAGTGCTAGGGGAGGGGACCCAGTACTTC	CASSVVLGEGTQYF	TRBD2	few	TRBV9	TRBJ2-5
TGCGCCAGCAGCCCAGGGCAGGGGTGGGCAGATACGCAGTATTTT	CASSPGQGWADTQYF	NA	NA	TRBV5-1	TRBJ2-3
TGTGCCGTCGGGGGTAGCCGGAACAAAGGGACTTTCTCCTACGAGCAGTACTTC	CAVGGSRNKGTFSYEQYF	NA	NA	TRBV5-4	TRBJ2-7
TGCGCCAGCAGCATACAGGGGGCGCAGGACACCGGGGAGCTGTTTTTT	CASSIQGAQDTGELFF	TRBD1	once	TRBV5-1	TRBJ2-2
TGTGCCAGCAGCTCCGGGACAGGGGGAAATGAGCAGTTCTTC	CASSSGTGGNEQFF	TRBD1	NA	TRBV7-2	TRBJ2-1
TGTGCCAGCACCTCAGACAGGGGGAACACCATATATTTT	CASTSDRGNTIYF	TRBD1	NA	TRBV7-2	TRBJ1-3
TGCAGTGCTAGAAATAACAATGAGCAGTTCTTC	CSARNNNEQFF	NA	NA	TRBV20-1	TRBJ2-1
TGTGCCAGCAGCTTAGAAAAGCGGGCCGGGGAGCTGTTTTTT	CASSLEKRAGELFF	NA	NA	TRBV7-2	TRBJ2-2
TGTGCCAGCAGGAGGGGACAGGGGGCCGAGCAGTACTTC	CASRRGQGAEQYF	TRBD1	once	TRBV6-5	TRBJ2-7
TGCGCCAGCAGCCTAATCGGACAGGGGGTGGGCTACGAGCAGTACTTC	CASSLIGQGVGYEQYF	TRBD1	NA	TRBV5-1	TRBJ2-7
TGTGCCAGCACCCCGACAGGCTCTAGCACAGATACGCAGTATTTT	CASTPTGSSTDTQYF	NA	NA	TRBV6-2/TRBV6-3	TRBJ2-3
TGTGCCAGTAGGAACCCTGGACAGGGCGGAGACACCATATATTTT	CASRNPGQGGDTIYF	TRBD1	NA	TRBV19	TRBJ1-3
TGTGCCTGGAGTGTAGGACAACTGAACACTGAAGCTTTCTTT	CAWSVGQLNTEAFF	NA	few	TRBV30	TRBJ1-1
TGTGCCAGCAGTTTAGCAGGCCTCAGCAATCAGCCCCAGCATTTT	CASSLAGLSNQPQHF	NA	few	TRBV27	TRBJ1-5
TGTGCCAGCACCCAAGGGGTTTCTGGGGCCAACGTCCTGACTTTC	CASTQGVSGANVLTF	NA	NA	TRBV27	TRBJ2-6
TGTGCCAGCAGCCGGGGGGGAGTTCCTGAAGCTTTCTTT	CASSRGGVPEAFF	NA	NA	TRBV7-9	TRBJ1-1
TGTGCCAGCTACAGACAGACGGACACTGAAGCTTTCTTT	CASYRQTDTEAFF	NA	NA	TRBV28	TRBJ1-1
TGTGCCAGCAGTGGAGAATTAAGCCAAGAGACCCAGTACTTC	CASSGELSQETQYF	NA	once	TRBV28	TRBJ2-5
TGTGCCAGCAGCCTCCAAAGGAGCTCCTACGAGCAGTACTTC	CASSLQRSSYEQYF	NA	NA	TRBV14	TRBJ2-7
TGTGCCACCAGTGACCGAGACACCTCCTACGAGCAGTACTTC	CATSDRDTSYEQYF	NA	NA	TRBV24-1	TRBJ2-7
TGTGCCAGCAGCTTAGGGGGCGGGAGATGGGCCGAGCAGTACTTC	CASSLGGGRWAEQYF	TRBD2	few	TRBV7-2	TRBJ2-7
TGTGCCAGCGCCGTGGACAGGGGCCTCAGCCTCCACAATGAGCAGTTCTTC	CASAVDRGLSLHNEQFF	TRBD1	once	TRBV2	TRBJ2-1
TGTGCCAGAAGCTTGGAGGGAGGGGTATACGAGCAGTACTTC	CARSLEGGVYEQYF	TRBD2	NA	TRBV5-3	TRBJ2-7
TGTGCCAGTAGTATAGCTCAGAACTCCTACGAGCAGTACTTC	CASSIAQNSYEQYF	NA	few	TRBV19	TRBJ2-7
TGTGCCAGCCGCCTTCGGAACGGCAGGGGGAACCATTACACAGATACGCAGTATTTT	CASRLRNGRGNHYTDTQYF	TRBD1	NA	TRBV28	TRBJ2-3
TGTGCCAGCAGCCCGCAATGGGGGGGCAATGAGCAGTTCTTC	CASSPQWGGNEQFF	TRBD2	NA	TRBV5-4	TRBJ2-1
TGTGCCAGCAGTCATCTCCCGGGACAGGGCAGCGTTGACACCGGGGAGCTGTTTTTT	CASSHLPGQGSVDTGELFF	TRBD1	NA	TRBV4-2	TRBJ2-2
TGTGCCTGGAGTGTGAGCCACTACGAGCAGTACTTC	CAWSVSHYEQYF	NA	NA	TRBV30	TRBJ2-7
TGTGCCAGCAGCTTAGGGAGCGGGGAGAACACCGGGGAGCTGTTTTTT	CASSLGSGENTGELFF	TRBD2	NA	TRBV7-9	TRBJ2-2
TGTGCCAGCTCACCACCCCTAGGGGCGAGGAATGGCTACACCTTC	CASSPPLGARNGYTF	NA	NA	TRBV18	TRBJ1-2
TGTGCCAGCTCTGGACAGGGGACCTACGAGCAGTACTTC	CASSGQGTYEQYF	TRBD1	NA	TRBV18	TRBJ2-7
TGTGCCAGCAGCAAGACAGGGGGCAGCAGTAATGAAAAACTGTTTTTT	CASSKTGGSSNEKLFF	TRBD1	once	TRBV6-2/TRBV6-3	TRBJ1-4
TGTGCCAGCAAACCGACAGGAGGACCCTACGAGCAGTACTTC	CASKPTGGPYEQYF	NA	NA	TRBV6-5	TRBJ2-7
TGTGCCAGCAGTGTTGATCCTAGCGGGACCCTCACAGATACGCAGTATTTT	CASSVDPSGTLTDTQYF	TRBD2	NA	TRBV2	TRBJ2-3
TGTGCCAGCAGCTCGAACCTGGAGGGCTACACCTTC	CASSSNLEGYTF	NA	once	TRBV11-2	TRBJ1-2
TGTGCCAGCATATCGGGACAGGGCGATCAGCCCCAGCATTTT	CASISGQGDQPQHF	TRBD1	few	TRBV28	TRBJ1-5
TGCAGTGCTAGTGGGGGTAGCGCTTACAATGAGCAGTTCTTC	CSASGGSAYNEQFF	NA	NA	TRBV20-1	TRBJ2-1
TGTGCCAGCAGCCGATCCCTGGGCGGGTCGGACTACAATGAGCAGTTCTTC	CASSRSLGGSDYNEQFF	NA	NA	TRBV7-9	TRBJ2-1
TGTGCCAGCAGCGTAGGTACTAGCGGGAGTGAGACGCAGTATTTT	CASSVGTSGSETQYF	TRBD2	NA	TRBV9	TRBJ2-3
TGTGCCAGTAGTCGGCGGGAGGGCCTGTACAATGAGCAGTTCTTC	CASSRREGLYNEQFF	TRBD2	NA	TRBV19	TRBJ2-1
TGTGCCAGCAGGGCGGGGACTAGCGGGGACAGCTCCTACAATGAGCAGTTCTTC	CASRAGTSGDSSYNEQFF	NA	NA	TRBV21-1	TRBJ2-1
TGTGCCAGCAGCTTGGAGGGGGCTAGCAATCAGCCCCAGCATTTT	CASSLEGASNQPQHF	TRBD1	NA	TRBV5-5	TRBJ1-5
TGTGCCAGCGCAAGGGACAGGGGAGGGGATTCACCCCTCCACTTT	CASARDRGGDSPLHF	TRBD1	NA	TRBV27	TRBJ1-6
TGCGCCAGTGGGGGCGTAGCGGGAGGGAACTACAATGAGCAGTTCTTC	CASGGVAGGNYNEQFF	TRBD2	NA	TRBV4-1	TRBJ2-1
TGTGCCAGCTCACCGACAGAGGCGACCACCGGGGAGCTGTTTTTT	CASSPTEATTGELFF	NA	NA	TRBV18	TRBJ2-2
TGTGCCAGCAGTTCTAATGCAGGGCTCACTGAAGCTTTCTTT	CASSSNAGLTEAFF	NA	NA	TRBV28	TRBJ1-1
TGTGCCAGCAGCTCGACTGTCTACTCTGGAAACACCATATATTTT	CASSSTVYSGNTIYF	NA	NA	TRBV7-2	TRBJ1-3